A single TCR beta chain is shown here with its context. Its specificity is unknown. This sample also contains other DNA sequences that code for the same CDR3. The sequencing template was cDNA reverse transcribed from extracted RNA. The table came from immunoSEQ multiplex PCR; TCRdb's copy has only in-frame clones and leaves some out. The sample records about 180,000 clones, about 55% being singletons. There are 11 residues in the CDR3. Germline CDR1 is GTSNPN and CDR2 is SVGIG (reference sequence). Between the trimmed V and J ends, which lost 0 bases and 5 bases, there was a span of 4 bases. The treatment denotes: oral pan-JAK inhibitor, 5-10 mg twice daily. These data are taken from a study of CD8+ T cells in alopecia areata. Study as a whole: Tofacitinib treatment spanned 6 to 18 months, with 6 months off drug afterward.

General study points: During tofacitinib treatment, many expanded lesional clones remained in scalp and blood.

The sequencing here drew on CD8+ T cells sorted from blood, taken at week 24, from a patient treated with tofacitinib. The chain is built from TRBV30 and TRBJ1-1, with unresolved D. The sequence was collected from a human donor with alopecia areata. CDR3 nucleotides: TGTGCCTGGAGTGTCGGGACTGAAGCTTTCTTT. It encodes CAWSVGTEAFF.